The 18 T cell receptor beta chains reported below all come from one sample, sequenced in a study of CD8+ T cells in alopecia areata. Extracted RNA was reverse transcribed, and the resulting cDNA served as sequencing template. Libraries were prepared by immunoSEQ multiplex PCR; TCRdb keeps only in-frame clonotypes and omits some of them. Counted here are 170,000 or so clones, 50% to 70% occurring once; the ten biggest clones make up roughly 14%. The specimen comprised CD4+ T cells sorted from blood, sampled at week 0. Receptor source: a human donor with alopecia areata.

CDR3 protein: CSVEDERWGEQFF. DNA of the CDR3: TGCAGCGTTGAAGACGAGAGGTGGGGGGAGCAGTTCTTC. The chain links TRBV29-1 to TRBJ2-1, with D tentatively TRBD1 or TRBD2 (5 bases each). Looked up from germline, CDR1 is SQVTM and CDR2 is ANQGSEA. Trimming removed 0 bases at V and 10 bases at J, with 13 bases between. The CDR3 extends over 13 amino acids.

CDR3 protein: CSAQVNLSEQYF. The DNA for the CDR3 is TGCAGCGCACAGGTAAATCTGTCCGAGCAGTACTTC. The chain is built from TRBV29-1 and TRBJ2-7; weak D call: TRBD1 (5 bases). Germline V gene data show CDR1 as SQVTM and CDR2 as ANQGSEA. Trimming stripped 7 bases from V and 6 bases from J, with 16 bases between. CDR3 length: 12 residues.

A single count supports this clone. This chain connects TRBV5-1 to TRBJ2-5; TRBD1 might be the D (7 bases). This CDR3 is built from 15 residues. V lost 3 bases, J lost 2 bases, and 14 bases lay in between. Germline V CDR1 and CDR2: SGHRS, YFSETQ. CDR3 loop: CASSSRTGLQETQYF. For the CDR3, the DNA is TGCGCCAGCAGCTCCAGGACAGGACTACAAGAGACCCAGTACTTC.

This rearrangement joins TRBV15 to TRBJ2-3; D may be TRBD2 (5 bases). Germline V gene data show CDR1 as LNHNV and CDR2 as YYDKDF (reference sequence). Deletions cut 0 bases from V and 5 bases from J, with 15 bases between. The CDR3 consists of 16 residues. The chain's CDR3 is CATSRERVARRDTQYF. The CDR3 DNA sequence: TGTGCCACCAGCAGAGAGCGGGTAGCCCGTAGAGATACGCAGTATTTT.

J is TRBJ2-5 and V is TRBV25-1; D might be TRBD1 or TRBD2, each matching 6 bases. The germline gives CDR1 MGHDK, CDR2 SYGVNS. Deletions cut 4 bases from V and 3 bases from J, with 15 bases between. The CDR3 loop spans 15 amino acids. The CDR3, as DNA: TGTGCCAGCAGTGTGGCGCAGGGGAGGAAAGAGACCCAGTACTTC. It codes for CASSVAQGRKETQYF.

A few counts support this clone. The chain employs TRBV30 and TRBJ1-1; D perhaps matches TRBD1 (6 bases). The CDR3 is made up of 16 amino acids. Trimming took off 2 bases at V and 0 bases at J, with 16 bases between the two ends. Looked up from germline, CDR1 is GTSNPN and CDR2 is SVGIG (reference sequence). The CDR3 DNA is TGTGCCTGGAGTATGCGAGGGGGTATGATGAACACTGAAGCTTTCTTT. It specifies CAWSMRGGMMNTEAFF.

V and J are TRBV2 and TRBJ1-5; 8 bases fit TRBD1. V lost 6 bases and J lost 2; bases outside the gene matches: 0. The CDR3 is 13 residues long. CDR1 SNHLY and CDR2 FYNNEI come from the germline V gene. CDR3 region: CASRTGGNQPQHF. DNA for the CDR3: TGTGCCAGCAGGACAGGGGGCAATCAGCCCCAGCATTTT.

The chain joins TRBV18 to TRBJ2-5; D remains unclear. Germline V lookup: CDR1 KGHSH, CDR2 LQKENI. Deletions cut 1 base from V and 4 bases from J, with 13 bases between. The CDR3 is 15 amino acids. CDR3 nucleotide sequence: TGTGCCAGCTCACCACGTAAAGGCGATACAGAGACCCAGTACTTC. Amino acid sequence: CASSPRKGDTETQYF. The full variable domain, its missing parts supplied by reference TRBV18 and TRBJ2-5, is NAGVMQNPRHLVRRRGQEARLRCSPMKGHSHVYWYRQLPEEGLKFMVYLQKENIIDESGMPKERFSAEFPKEGPSILRIQQVVRGDSAAYFCASSPRKGDTETQYFGPGTRLLVL.

This clone was detected once. The chain links TRBV20-1 to TRBJ2-7; D may be TRBD1 (6 bases). CDR3 length equals 11 residues. From germline, CDR1 is DFQATT and CDR2 SNEGSKA (reference sequence). In DNA, the CDR3 is TGCAGCCTCAACAGGGCCAACGAGCAGTACTTC. Protein sequence: CSLNRANEQYF.

V usage is TRBV7-2 and J usage is TRBJ2-4; D may be TRBD2 (6 bases). CDR3 length equals 14 residues. Germline V gene sequence: CDR1 SGHTA, CDR2 FQGNSA. V dropped 5 bases and J dropped 5 bases, with 13 bases sitting between them. CDR3 protein: CASSPPGGQNIQYF. The CDR3 region has the DNA TGTGCCAGCAGCCCACCCGGGGGTCAAAACATTCAGTACTTC.

The chain links TRBV5-1 to TRBJ2-7; the match to TRBD2 covers 8 bases. The length of the CDR3 is 16 residues. V trimming: 1 base; J trimming: 4 bases; junction bases outside the gene matches: 10. Germline V gene sequence: CDR1 SGHRS, CDR2 YFSETQ. CDR3 loop: CASSLLSGLAGYEQYF. In nucleotides, the CDR3 is TGCGCCAGCAGCTTGCTCTCTGGACTAGCTGGTTACGAGCAGTACTTC.

This chain joins TRBV15 and TRBJ1-1; no definite D call. CDR3 length equals 14 residues. Trimming left V 5 bases short and J 5 bases short, with 15 bases between. The germline V gene encodes CDR1 LNHNV and CDR2 YYDKDF (reference sequence). The CDR3 region is CATSGAVLPTEAFF. CDR3 coding DNA: TGTGCCACCAGCGGAGCAGTGCTCCCAACTGAAGCTTTCTTT.

This clone was picked up one time. This chain joins TRBV9 and TRBJ2-3, with 12 bases fitting TRBD2. The germline V gene encodes CDR1 SGDLS and CDR2 YYNGEE. The J segment lost 6 bases and the V segment lost 4 bases, leaving 6 bases of the junction unmatched. This CDR3 contains 15 residues. CDR3 amino acids: CASSPTLAGGDTQYF. The CDR3 DNA reads TGTGCCAGCAGCCCTACCCTAGCGGGGGGGGATACGCAGTATTTT. The full variable domain, rest sourced from reference TRBV9 and TRBJ2-3, is DSGVTQTPKHLITATGQRVTLRCSPRSGDLSVYWYQQSLDQGLQFLIQYYNGEERAKGNILERFSAQQFPDLHSELNLSSLELGDSALYFCASSPTLAGGDTQYFGPGTRLTVL.

This clone was picked up a small number of times. The chain couples TRBV4-1 to TRBJ1-3; D may be TRBD1 (5 bases). The V gene's germline CDR1 is MGHRA and CDR2 YSYEKL. This CDR3 is built from 15 residues. Trimming took off 0 bases at V and 4 bases at J, with 10 bases between the two ends. For the CDR3, the DNA is TGCGCCAGCAGCCAAGATTCAGGGTACGGAAACACCATATATTTT. Its translation is CASSQDSGYGNTIYF.

This clone was observed a handful of times. The rearrangement links TRBV29-1 to TRBJ2-5, with TRBD1 matching over 10 bases. CDR1 is SQVTM and CDR2 is ANQGSEA in the germline V gene. The CDR3 length is 13 residues. Losses at the gene ends were 5 bases for V and 7 bases for J; bases not matched to a gene: 7. The CDR3 is CSVSGGTGVTQYF. As DNA, the CDR3 is TGCAGCGTTAGTGGAGGGACAGGGGTGACCCAGTACTTC.

This clone was observed a single time. This chain joins TRBV27 and TRBJ1-5; D is unresolved. This CDR3 is 13 amino acids long. V lost 2 bases and J 7 bases, leaving 9 bases between the germline ends. Germline V CDR1 and CDR2: MNHEY, SMNVEV (reference sequence). The CDR3 protein is CASSLQGNQPQHF. The CDR3 DNA is TGTGCCAGCAGTTTACAAGGGAACCAGCCCCAGCATTTT.

This clone occurred a few times. The chain employs TRBV6-5 and TRBJ1-4; perhaps TRBD1 as D (6 bases). CDR3 length: 15 residues. V lost 4 bases and J lost 3, with 12 bases in between. Germline V lookup: CDR1 MNHEY, CDR2 SVGAGI. This CDR3 reads CASSFQTGPNEKLFF. The DNA of the CDR3 is TGTGCCAGCAGTTTCCAGACAGGCCCTAATGAAAAACTGTTTTTT.

This chain uses TRBV6-5 with TRBJ2-7; tentative D call: TRBD2 (5 bases). CDR1 MNHEY and CDR2 SVGAGI come from the germline V gene. The CDR3 spans 12 residues. V shed 8 bases and J shed 6 bases, with 14 bases lying between them. The CDR3 sequence is CASRAGGGEQYF. CDR3 in DNA: TGTGCCAGCCGGGCAGGTGGAGGCGAGCAGTACTTC.